This T cell receptor (beta chain) was recorded in a study of T cell responses to AZD1222 COVID-19 vaccine. Findings of the study overall: Baseline serostatus was positive in only six or seven AZD1222 recipients. Nearly half of spike-specific TCRs reportedly target unmutated variant regions.

Worth noting for this clone: The antigen is unknown.

TCRdb keeps only in-frame clones here, not all; method: immunoSEQ multiplex PCR. The sample lists about 120,000 clones, 90% to 95% occurring once. This clonotype was sampled from an adult in good health. The sequences come from peripheral blood, collected on day 0 of AZD1222 vaccination.

CDR3 sequence reads: CASSPEGRGWEQYF. The CDR3 bases are TGTGCCAGCAGCCCAGAGGGCAGGGGCTGGGAGCAGTACTTC. The chain combines TRBV9 with TRBJ2-7; possible D gene TRBD1, 6 bases. The CDR3 has 14 amino acids. The V and J ends lost 4 bases and 7 bases respectively, with 18 bases between them. Germline CDR1 is SGDLS and CDR2 is YYNGEE.